The rows below give T cell receptor beta chains drawn from one sample of a study of blood T cell repertoires in COVID-19. Sequenced by immunoSEQ multiplex PCR; TCRdb stores in-frame clones only, minus some. The sample has 250,000 to 350,000 clones, approximately 90% seen once. Sequenced sample: peripheral blood. The receptor source for this set is a woman in her sixties with acute or convalescent COVID-19. Both conserved end residues are part of each CDR3. The order of the fields is V gene, J gene, D gene, clone size, CDR3 DNA, CDR3 protein. A D gene is named only where the DNA matches it firmly. Clone size is stated in some rows and not others, as once, few, many or a class when expanded.

V gene: TRBV7-9; J gene: TRBJ2-7; D gene: NA; clone size: NA; CDR3 DNA: TGTGCCAGCAGCTCGACAGAAGTGACATCCTACGAGCAGTACTTC; CDR3 protein: CASSSTEVTSYEQYF
V gene: TRBV27; J gene: TRBJ1-2; D gene: NA; clone size: few; CDR3 DNA: TGTGCCAGCATCATAAAGGGGTTCCAGGTCAGGGGTAACTATGGCTACACCTTC; CDR3 protein: CASIIKGFQVRGNYGYTF
V gene: TRBV24-1; J gene: TRBJ2-4; D gene: NA; clone size: NA; CDR3 DNA: TGTGCCACCAGTGATTCAGGGTTCGGCAAAAACATTCAGTACTTC; CDR3 protein: CATSDSGFGKNIQYF
V gene: TRBV28; J gene: TRBJ2-5; D gene: TRBD1; clone size: NA; CDR3 DNA: TGTGCCAGCAGAGGACAGGGGCGAGGAGTAGAGACCCAGTACTTC; CDR3 protein: CASRGQGRGVETQYF
V gene: TRBV19; J gene: TRBJ1-3; D gene: NA; clone size: NA; CDR3 DNA: TGTGCCAGTATTCACTCTGGAAACACCATATATTTT; CDR3 protein: CASIHSGNTIYF
V gene: TRBV5-1; J gene: TRBJ2-7; D gene: NA; clone size: NA; CDR3 DNA: TGCGCCAGCAGCGCCTCGACTGGCTACGAGCAGTACTTC; CDR3 protein: CASSASTGYEQYF
V gene: TRBV5-1; J gene: TRBJ2-7; D gene: TRBD2; clone size: NA; CDR3 DNA: TGCGCCAGCAGCTTGGTTAGCGGGGCCGACGAGCAGTACTTC; CDR3 protein: CASSLVSGADEQYF
V gene: TRBV11-2; J gene: TRBJ1-1; D gene: NA; clone size: few; CDR3 DNA: TGTGCCAGCAGCTTAGATCAACAGGGAACCACTGAAGCTTTCTTT; CDR3 protein: CASSLDQQGTTEAFF
V gene: TRBV4-1; J gene: TRBJ2-3; D gene: TRBD1; clone size: NA; CDR3 DNA: TGCGCCAGCAGCCAAGGGACAGGGTTGGTCACAGATACGCAGTATTTT; CDR3 protein: CASSQGTGLVTDTQYF
V gene: TRBV18; J gene: TRBJ1-4; D gene: TRBD1; clone size: NA; CDR3 DNA: TGTGCCAGCTCAGCCGACAGGGTTGTTCATGAAAAACTGTTTTTT; CDR3 protein: CASSADRVVHEKLFF
V gene: TRBV28; J gene: TRBJ2-4; D gene: TRBD2; clone size: NA; CDR3 DNA: TGTGCCAGCAGTTTTACGGGGGAGGGCCGTATGGCTAAAAACATTCAGTACTTC; CDR3 protein: CASSFTGEGRMAKNIQYF
V gene: TRBV5-5; J gene: TRBJ1-2; D gene: NA; clone size: NA; CDR3 DNA: TGTGCCAGCAGCTTGGCCGGGATAGGTAACTATGGCTACACCTTC; CDR3 protein: CASSLAGIGNYGYTF
V gene: TRBV6-2/TRBV6-3; J gene: TRBJ1-5; D gene: NA; clone size: NA; CDR3 DNA: TGTGCCAGCAGTTACTCCGGGGACATTCCTAATAGTTGGAATCAGCCCCAGCATTTT; CDR3 protein: CASSYSGDIPNSWNQPQHF
V gene: TRBV6-5; J gene: TRBJ2-5; D gene: NA; clone size: NA; CDR3 DNA: TGTGCCAGCAGTCCCACTGATTGGGAGACCCAGTACTTC; CDR3 protein: CASSPTDWETQYF
V gene: TRBV18; J gene: TRBJ2-7; D gene: NA; clone size: NA; CDR3 DNA: TGTGCCAGCTCACCTCCGGCTAGATCCTACGAGCAGTACTTC; CDR3 protein: CASSPPARSYEQYF
V gene: TRBV9; J gene: TRBJ2-5; D gene: TRBD2; clone size: NA; CDR3 DNA: TGTGCCAGCAGCGTAGGGACTAGCGGGGTACAAGAGACCCAGTACTTC; CDR3 protein: CASSVGTSGVQETQYF
V gene: TRBV5-1; J gene: TRBJ2-7; D gene: TRBD1; clone size: NA; CDR3 DNA: TGCGCCAGCAGCCGGGACAGGGCGGGGTACGAGCAGTACTTC; CDR3 protein: CASSRDRAGYEQYF
V gene: TRBV27; J gene: TRBJ2-7; D gene: NA; clone size: NA; CDR3 DNA: TGTGCCAGCAGTTTGAGGCGTACCGGGAGTTTTGCCTACGAGCAGTACTTC; CDR3 protein: CASSLRRTGSFAYEQYF
V gene: TRBV2; J gene: TRBJ2-7; D gene: NA; clone size: NA; CDR3 DNA: TGTGCCAGCAGTTTGGACAGCTACGAGCAGTACTTC; CDR3 protein: CASSLDSYEQYF
V gene: TRBV19; J gene: TRBJ1-1; D gene: NA; clone size: NA; CDR3 DNA: TGTGCCAGTGGACAGCCGCAACCTGAAGCTTTCTTT; CDR3 protein: CASGQPQPEAFF
V gene: TRBV15; J gene: TRBJ2-7; D gene: NA; clone size: NA; CDR3 DNA: TGTGCCACCAGCAGAGCACTGAGGTCCTACGAGCAGTACTTC; CDR3 protein: CATSRALRSYEQYF
V gene: TRBV19; J gene: TRBJ1-3; D gene: TRBD1; clone size: NA; CDR3 DNA: TGTGCCAGTTCTTGGGACAGCTCTGGAAACACCATATATTTT; CDR3 protein: CASSWDSSGNTIYF
V gene: TRBV28; J gene: TRBJ2-1; D gene: TRBD2; clone size: once; CDR3 DNA: TGTGCCAGCACGGGACTACCCAATGAGCAGTTCTTC; CDR3 protein: CASTGLPNEQFF
V gene: TRBV6-2/TRBV6-3; J gene: TRBJ2-1; D gene: TRBD1; clone size: NA; CDR3 DNA: TGTGCCAGCAACCCGGGACAGATAAATGAGCAGTTCTTC; CDR3 protein: CASNPGQINEQFF
V gene: TRBV4-3; J gene: TRBJ1-6; D gene: NA; clone size: NA; CDR3 DNA: TGCGCCAGCAGCCAAGATGGGCAGGGGCGACCCCTCCACTTT; CDR3 protein: CASSQDGQGRPLHF
V gene: TRBV30; J gene: TRBJ1-1; D gene: TRBD1; clone size: NA; CDR3 DNA: TGTGCCTGGAGAACTACCGGACAGGGCGGAACTTTCTTT; CDR3 protein: CAWRTTGQGGTFF
V gene: TRBV5-4; J gene: TRBJ1-6; D gene: NA; clone size: NA; CDR3 DNA: TGTGCCAGCACCGTGGGGGGGTCCTATAATTCACCCCTCCACTTT; CDR3 protein: CASTVGGSYNSPLHF